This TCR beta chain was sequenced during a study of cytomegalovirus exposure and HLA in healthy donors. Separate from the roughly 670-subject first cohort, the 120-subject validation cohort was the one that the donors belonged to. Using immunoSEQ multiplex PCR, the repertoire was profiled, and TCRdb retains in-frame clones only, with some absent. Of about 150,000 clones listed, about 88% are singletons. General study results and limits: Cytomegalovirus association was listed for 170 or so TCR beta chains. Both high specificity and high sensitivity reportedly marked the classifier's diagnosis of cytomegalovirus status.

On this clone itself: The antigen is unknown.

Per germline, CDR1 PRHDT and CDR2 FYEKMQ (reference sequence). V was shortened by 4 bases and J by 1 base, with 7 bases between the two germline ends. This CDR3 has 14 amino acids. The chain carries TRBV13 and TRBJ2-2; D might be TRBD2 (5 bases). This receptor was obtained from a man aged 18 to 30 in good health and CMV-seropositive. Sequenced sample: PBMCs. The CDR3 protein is CASSYGLNTGELFF. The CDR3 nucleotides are TGTGCCAGCAGCTACGGACTGAACACCGGGGAGCTGTTTTTT. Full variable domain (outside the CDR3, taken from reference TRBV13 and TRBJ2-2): AAGVIQSPRHLIKEKRETATLKCYPIPRHDTVYWYQQGPGQDPQFLISFYEKMQSDKGSIPDRFSAQQFSDYHSELNMSSLELGDSALYFCASSYGLNTGELFFGEGSRLTVL.